The entry below gives a single T cell receptor (beta chain) sequence along with its context. The data belong to a study of blood T cell repertoires in COVID-19. The assay was immunoSEQ multiplex PCR, and TCRdb's table has in-frame clones only and misses some. Of fewer than 80,000 clones listed, 86% are singletons. Trimming removed 2 bases from V and 1 base from J, with 8 bases in between. Germline V CDR1 and CDR2: ENHRY, SYGVKD. This CDR3 has 14 residues. V gene TRBV10-3 combines with J gene TRBJ1-1; no reliable D call. Sequencing input: peripheral blood. This TCR was recovered from a man younger than 45 with acute or convalescent COVID-19. The CDR3 loop reads CAISEIGRNTEAFF. In nucleotides, the CDR3 is TGTGCCATCAGTGAGATTGGGAGGAACACTGAAGCTTTCTTT.